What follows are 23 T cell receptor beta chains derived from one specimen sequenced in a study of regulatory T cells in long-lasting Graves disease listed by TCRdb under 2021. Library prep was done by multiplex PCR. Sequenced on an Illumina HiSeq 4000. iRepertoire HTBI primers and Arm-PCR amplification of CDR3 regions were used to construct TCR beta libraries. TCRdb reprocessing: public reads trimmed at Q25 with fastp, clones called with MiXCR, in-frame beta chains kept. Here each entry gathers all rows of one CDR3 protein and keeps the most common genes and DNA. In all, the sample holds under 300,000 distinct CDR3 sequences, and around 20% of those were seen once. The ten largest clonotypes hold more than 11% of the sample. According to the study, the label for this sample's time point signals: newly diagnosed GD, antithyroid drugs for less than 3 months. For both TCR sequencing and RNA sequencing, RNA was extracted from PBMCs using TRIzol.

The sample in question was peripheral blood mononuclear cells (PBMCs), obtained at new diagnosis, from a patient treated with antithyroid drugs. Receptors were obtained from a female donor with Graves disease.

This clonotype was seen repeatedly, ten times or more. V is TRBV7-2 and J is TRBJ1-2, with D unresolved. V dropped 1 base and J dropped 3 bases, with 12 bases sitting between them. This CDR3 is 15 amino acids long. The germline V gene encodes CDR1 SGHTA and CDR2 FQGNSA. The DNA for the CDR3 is TGTGCCAGCAGCTTAGGCCGCCGGGGAGACTATGGCTACACCTTC. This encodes CASSLGRRGDYGYTF. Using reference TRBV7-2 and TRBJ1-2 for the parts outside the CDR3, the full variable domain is GAGVSQSPSNKVTEKGKDVELRCDPISGHTALYWYRQSLGQGLEFLIYFQGNSAPDKSGLPSDRFSAERTGGSVSTLTIQRTQQEDSAVYLCASSLGRRGDYGYTFGSGTRLTVV.

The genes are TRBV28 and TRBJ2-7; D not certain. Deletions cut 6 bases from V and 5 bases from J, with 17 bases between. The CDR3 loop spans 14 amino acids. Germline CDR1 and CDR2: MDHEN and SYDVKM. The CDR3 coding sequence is TGTGCCAGCAGCGACGGGCCCGGCACCCACGAGCAGTACTTC. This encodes CASSDGPGTHEQYF.

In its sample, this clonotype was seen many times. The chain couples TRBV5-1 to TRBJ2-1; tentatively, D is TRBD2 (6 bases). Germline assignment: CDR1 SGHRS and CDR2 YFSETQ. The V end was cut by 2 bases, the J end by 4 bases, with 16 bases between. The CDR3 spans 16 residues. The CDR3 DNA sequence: TGCGCCAGCAGCTTCCAGGGAGGAGCTCGATACAATGAGCAGTTCTTC. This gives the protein CASSFQGGARYNEQFF.

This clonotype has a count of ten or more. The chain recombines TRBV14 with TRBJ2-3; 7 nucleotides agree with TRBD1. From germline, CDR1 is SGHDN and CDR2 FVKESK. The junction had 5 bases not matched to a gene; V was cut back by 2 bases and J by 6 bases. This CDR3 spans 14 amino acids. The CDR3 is CASSQQGVRDTQYF. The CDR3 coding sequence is TGTGCCAGCAGCCAACAGGGGGTCCGGGATACGCAGTATTTT.

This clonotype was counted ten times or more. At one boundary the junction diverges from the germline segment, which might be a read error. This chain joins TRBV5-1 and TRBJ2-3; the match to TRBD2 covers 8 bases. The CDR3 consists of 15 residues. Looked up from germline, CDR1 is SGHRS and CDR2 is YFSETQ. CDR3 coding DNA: TGTGCCAGCAGCTTGGTAGTCCTAGCGGGAGATACGCAGTATTTT. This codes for CASSLVVLAGDTQYF.

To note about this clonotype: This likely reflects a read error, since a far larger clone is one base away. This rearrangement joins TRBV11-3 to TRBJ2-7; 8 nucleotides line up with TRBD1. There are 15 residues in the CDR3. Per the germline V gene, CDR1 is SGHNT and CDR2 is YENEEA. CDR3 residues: CASSLASGGAYGQYF. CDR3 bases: TGTGCCAGCAGCTTGGCGTCAGGGGGCGCCTACGGGCAGTACTTC.

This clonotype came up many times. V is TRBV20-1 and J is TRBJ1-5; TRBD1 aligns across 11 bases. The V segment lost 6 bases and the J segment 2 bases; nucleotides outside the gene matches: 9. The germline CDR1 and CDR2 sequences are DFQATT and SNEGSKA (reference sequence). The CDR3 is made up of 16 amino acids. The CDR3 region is CSANRDRGVGNQPQHF. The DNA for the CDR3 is TGCAGTGCCAACCGGGACAGGGGGGTTGGCAATCAGCCCCAGCATTTT.

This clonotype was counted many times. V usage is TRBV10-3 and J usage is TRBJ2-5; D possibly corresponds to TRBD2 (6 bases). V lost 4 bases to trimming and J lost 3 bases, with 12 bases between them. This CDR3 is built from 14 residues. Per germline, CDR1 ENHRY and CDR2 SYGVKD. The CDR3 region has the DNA TGTGCCATCAGTGCTGGTCCGGGAGAAGAGACCCAGTACTTC. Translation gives CAISAGPGEETQYF.

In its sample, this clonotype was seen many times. In DNA form, the CDR3 reads TGCGCCAGCAGCCAAGAGTACGAGCGGAGGGGAGATACGCAGTATTTT. Its protein product is CASSQEYERRGDTQYF. V gene TRBV4-3 combines with J gene TRBJ2-3; TRBD2 is a possible D gene (6 bases). The CDR3 totals 16 residues. V lost 0 bases to trimming and J lost 5 bases, with 15 bases between them. Germline V gene sequence: CDR1 LGHNA, CDR2 YSLEER.

The CDR3: CASSLADRAGGYTF. In nucleotides, the CDR3 is TGTGCCAGCAGTTTAGCGGACAGGGCCGGTGGCTACACCTTC. The rearrangement links TRBV27 to TRBJ1-2; 8 bases line up with TRBD1. This CDR3 comprises 14 residues. Germline trimming cut 2 bases from V and 7 bases from J; bases unmatched to any gene: 6. The germline V gene encodes CDR1 MNHEY and CDR2 SMNVEV (reference sequence).

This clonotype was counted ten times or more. CDR3: CASSLQPGGTYNEQFF. As DNA, the CDR3 is TGTGCCAGCAGCTTACAGCCTGGGGGTACCTACAATGAGCAGTTCTTC. This chain uses TRBV7-2 with TRBJ2-1; the D gene could be TRBD1 or TRBD2 (5 bases each). Between the trimmed V and J ends, which lost 2 bases and 2 bases, there was a span of 13 bases. Germline values: CDR1 SGHTA, CDR2 FQGNSA. The CDR3 has 16 amino acids.

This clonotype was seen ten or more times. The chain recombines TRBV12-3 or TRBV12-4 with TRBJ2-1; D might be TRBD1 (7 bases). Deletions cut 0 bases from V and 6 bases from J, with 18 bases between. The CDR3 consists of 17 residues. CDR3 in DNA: TGTGCCAGCAGTTTAGCGCTGGGGCAGGGGGGTGGCAATGAGCAGTTCTTC. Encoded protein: CASSLALGQGGGNEQFF.

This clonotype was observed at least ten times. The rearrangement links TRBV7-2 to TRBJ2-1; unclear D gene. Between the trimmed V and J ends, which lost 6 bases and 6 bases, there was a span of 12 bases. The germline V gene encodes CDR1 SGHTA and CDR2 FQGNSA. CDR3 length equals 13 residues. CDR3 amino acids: CASSARSPNEQFF. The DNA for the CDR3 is TGTGCCAGCAGTGCGCGATCCCCCAATGAGCAGTTCTTC. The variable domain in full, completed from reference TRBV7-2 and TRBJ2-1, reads GAGVSQSPSNKVTEKGKDVELRCDPISGHTALYWYRQSLGQGLEFLIYFQGNSAPDKSGLPSDRFSAERTGGSVSTLTIQRTQQEDSAVYLCASSARSPNEQFFGPGTRLTVL.

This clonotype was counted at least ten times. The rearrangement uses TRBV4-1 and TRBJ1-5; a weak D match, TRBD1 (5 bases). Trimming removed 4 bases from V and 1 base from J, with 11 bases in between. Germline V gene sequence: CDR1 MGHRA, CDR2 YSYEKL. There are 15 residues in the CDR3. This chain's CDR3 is CASSRTGGSNQPQHF. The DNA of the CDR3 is TGCGCCAGCAGCCGAACTGGGGGGAGCAATCAGCCCCAGCATTTT.

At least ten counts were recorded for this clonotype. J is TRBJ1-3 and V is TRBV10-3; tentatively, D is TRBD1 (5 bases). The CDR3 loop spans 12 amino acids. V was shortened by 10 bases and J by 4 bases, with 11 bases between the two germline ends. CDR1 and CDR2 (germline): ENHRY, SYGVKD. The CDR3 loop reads CATRDSGNTIYF. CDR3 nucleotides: TGTGCCACCCGAGACAGCGGAAACACCATATATTTT.

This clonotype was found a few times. CDR3 coding DNA: TGTGCCAGCAGCAGACAGGGGGTGACCTACAATGAGCAGTTCTTC. The encoded protein is CASSRQGVTYNEQFF. The chain combines TRBV5-8 with TRBJ2-1, with 9 positions matching TRBD1. The J segment lost 2 bases and the V segment lost 4 bases, leaving 4 bases of the junction unmatched. The CDR3 length is 15 residues. The V gene's germline CDR1 is SGHTS and CDR2 YDEGEE.

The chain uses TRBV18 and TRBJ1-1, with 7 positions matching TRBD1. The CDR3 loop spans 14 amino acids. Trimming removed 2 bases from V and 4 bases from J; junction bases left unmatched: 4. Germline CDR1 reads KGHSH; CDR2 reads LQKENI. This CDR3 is CASSPVTGTTEAFF. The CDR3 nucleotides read TGTGCCAGCTCACCAGTGACAGGGACCACTGAAGCTTTCTTT. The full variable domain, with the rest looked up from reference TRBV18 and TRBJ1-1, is NAGVMQNPRHLVRRRGQEARLRCSPMKGHSHVYWYRQLPEEGLKFMVYLQKENIIDESGMPKERFSAEFPKEGPSILRIQQVVRGDSAAYFCASSPVTGTTEAFFGQGTRLTVV.

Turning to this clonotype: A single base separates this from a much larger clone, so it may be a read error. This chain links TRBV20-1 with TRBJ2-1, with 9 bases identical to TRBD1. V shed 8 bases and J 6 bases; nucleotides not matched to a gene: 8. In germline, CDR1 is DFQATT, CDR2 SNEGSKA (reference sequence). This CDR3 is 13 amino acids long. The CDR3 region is CSTPTDRGNEQFF. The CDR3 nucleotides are TGCAGTACTCCTACGGACAGGGGCAATGAGCAGTTCTTC.

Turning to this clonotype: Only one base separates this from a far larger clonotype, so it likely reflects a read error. CDR3 amino acids: CATGGRDRVTDEQFF. The CDR3 nucleotides are TGTGCCACCGGTGGCCGGGACAGGGTTACAGATGAGCAGTTCTTC. This chain links TRBV24-1 with TRBJ2-4; 9 bases match TRBD1. The J call may be in error: the DNA end matches TRBJ2-1 better. The germline gives CDR1 KGHDR, CDR2 SFDVKD. The CDR3 runs 15 residues.

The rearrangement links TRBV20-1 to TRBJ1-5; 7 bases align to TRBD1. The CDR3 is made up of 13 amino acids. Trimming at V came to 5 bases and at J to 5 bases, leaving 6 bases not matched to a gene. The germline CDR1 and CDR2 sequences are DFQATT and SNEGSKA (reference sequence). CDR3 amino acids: CSAWDRPDQPQHF. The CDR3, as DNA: TGCAGTGCTTGGGACAGACCAGATCAGCCCCAGCATTTT.

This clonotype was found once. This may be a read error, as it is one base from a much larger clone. CDR3 DNA: TGCAGTGCTAAAGATCTGACAGGGCCTAATGAAAAACTGTTTTTT. This translates into CSAKDLTGPNEKLFF. The chain couples TRBV20-1 to TRBJ1-4, with TRBD1 matching 7 bases. V was clipped by 4 bases and J by 3 bases; unmatched bases: 8. From germline, CDR1 is DFQATT and CDR2 SNEGSKA (reference sequence). The CDR3 extends over 15 amino acids.

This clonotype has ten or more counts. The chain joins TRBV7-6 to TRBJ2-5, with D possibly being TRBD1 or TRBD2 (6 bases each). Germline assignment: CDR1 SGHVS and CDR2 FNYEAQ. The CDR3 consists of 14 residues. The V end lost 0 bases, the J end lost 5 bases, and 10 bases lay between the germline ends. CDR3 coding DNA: TGTGCCAGCAGCTTAGCCCGGGGGCGGGAGACCCAGTACTTC. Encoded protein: CASSLARGRETQYF.

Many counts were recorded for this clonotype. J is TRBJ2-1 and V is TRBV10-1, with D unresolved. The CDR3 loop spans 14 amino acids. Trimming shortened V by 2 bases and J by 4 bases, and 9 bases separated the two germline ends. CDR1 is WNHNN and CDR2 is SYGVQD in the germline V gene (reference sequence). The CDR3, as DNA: TGCGCCAGCAGTGAGACCAGCTATTACAATGAGCAGTTCTTC. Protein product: CASSETSYYNEQFF.